This T cell receptor beta chain was captured in a study of tumor-infiltrating lymphocytes in oesophageal squamous cell carcinoma. TCRdb itself ran the PCR reads through MiXCR, one entry per CDR3 protein. The sample includes roughly 20,000 distinct CDR3 sequences, 35% to 50% of them seen just once. From germline, CDR1 is SGHVS and CDR2 FNYEAQ. Trimming took off 4 bases at V and 6 bases at J, with 15 bases between the two ends. The CDR3 spans 14 residues. This rearrangement joins TRBV7-6 to TRBJ1-1; D gene unclear. The specimen was normal esophageal tissue next to the tumor. This TCR came from a male donor with esophageal squamous cell carcinoma. The chain's CDR3 is CASSYLGPGAEAFF. DNA of the CDR3: TGTGCCAGCAGCTACCTCGGACCTGGGGCTGAAGCTTTCTTT.